Each of the 24 T cell receptor beta chains below was sequenced from the same sample in a study of blood T cell repertoires in COVID-19. Generated by immunoSEQ multiplex PCR, the TCRdb table keeps only in-frame clones and is missing some. In the table there are around 94,000 clones, around 80% of which are singletons. The sample was peripheral blood. These receptors came from a man in his sixties with active or convalescent COVID-19.

This clone occurred once. The chain combines TRBV18 with TRBJ2-7, with 8 bases lining up with TRBD1. CDR3 length: 16 amino acids. Germline V gene data show CDR1 as KGHSH and CDR2 as LQKENI. The junction had 10 bases not matched to a gene; V was cut back by 1 base and J by 5 bases. The CDR3 reads CASSPLGAGGNDEQYF. CDR3 nucleotides: TGTGCCAGCTCACCACTGGGAGCAGGGGGCAACGACGAGCAGTACTTC.

This chain connects TRBV7-8 to TRBJ2-4, with TRBD1 matching over 10 bases. The CDR3 consists of 16 residues. Germline V gene lookup returns CDR1 SGHVS and CDR2 FQNEAQ. Losses at the gene ends were 6 bases for V and 0 bases for J; bases not matched to a gene: 5. CDR3: CASSPGQGLAKNIQYF. The CDR3 DNA follows: TGTGCCAGCAGTCCGGGACAGGGGTTAGCCAAAAACATTCAGTACTTC.

This chain links TRBV19 with TRBJ1-1; D not resolved. Germline CDR1 is LNHDA and CDR2 is SQIVND (reference sequence). The CDR3 loop spans 14 amino acids. Trimming took 3 bases from V and 5 from J, leaving 13 bases between them. Here the CDR3 DNA reads TGTGCCAGTAGTATTTCCCGAGGGTTAACTGAAGCTTTCTTT. Translating it yields CASSISRGLTEAFF.

This clone was counted a single time. V and J are TRBV29-1 and TRBJ1-2; D perhaps matches TRBD1 (6 bases). V lost 6 bases, J lost 8 bases, and 22 bases lay in between. The germline gives CDR1 SQVTM, CDR2 ANQGSEA. This CDR3 spans 14 amino acids. As DNA, the CDR3 is TGCAGCGTACATGCCGGACAGAACTATCTGGGCTACACCTTC. It specifies CSVHAGQNYLGYTF.

This clone has only one observation. The rearrangement joins TRBV27 to TRBJ1-1; D uncertain. V shed 6 bases and J shed 1 base, with 9 bases lying between them. Germline values: CDR1 MNHEY, CDR2 SMNVEV (reference sequence). The CDR3 contains 13 residues. The DNA of the CDR3 is TGTGCCAGCAGAAAGCAGGAGAACACTGAAGCTTTCTTT. This sequence encodes CASRKQENTEAFF.

The rearrangement uses TRBV7-2 and TRBJ2-2, with 14 bases identical to TRBD2. J was trimmed by 3 bases and V by 5 bases; bases with no gene match: 2. CDR1 SGHTA and CDR2 FQGNSA come from the germline V gene. The CDR3 extends over 16 amino acids. CDR3 sequence (DNA): TGTGCCAGCAGCAGGACTAGCGGGAGGTACACCGGGGAGCTGTTTTTT. Protein product: CASSRTSGRYTGELFF.

The J gene is TRBJ2-3, the V gene TRBV23-1; 13 nucleotides align to TRBD2. TRBV23-1 is marked as an open reading frame, function uncertain. Losses at the gene ends were 8 bases for V and 4 bases for J; bases not matched to a gene: 6. The CDR3 runs 15 residues. As DNA, the CDR3 is TGCGCCAGCTACCGGACTAGCGGGAGCGCAGATACGCAGTATTTT. It specifies CASYRTSGSADTQYF.

The rearrangement links TRBV12-3 or TRBV12-4 to TRBJ1-1; D is possibly TRBD1 (5 bases). V shed 7 bases and J shed 5 bases, with 14 bases lying between them. The length of the CDR3 is 13 residues. CDR3 DNA: TGTGCCAGCACCCCGCGGGGCCGAACTGAAGCTTTCTTT. As protein: CASTPRGRTEAFF.

The V gene is TRBV19, the J gene TRBJ2-1, with 9 bases lining up with TRBD1. In germline, CDR1 is LNHDA, CDR2 SQIVND (reference sequence). J gave up 8 bases and V 7 bases, and 6 bases lay outside the gene matches. This CDR3 has 13 amino acids. The CDR3 protein is CASKTGGGYEQFF. The CDR3 DNA is TGTGCCAGTAAAACAGGGGGCGGGTATGAGCAGTTCTTC.

The CDR3 DNA is TGTGCCAGCAGCCCAAGAGGAATAGCGGGAGGTACGGTTCATGAGCAGTTCTTC. Residues: CASSPRGIAGGTVHEQFF. The chain joins TRBV9 to TRBJ2-1; the match to TRBD2 covers 10 bases. This CDR3 contains 18 residues. Germline V gives CDR1 SGDLS, CDR2 YYNGEE. V shed 4 bases, J shed 8 bases, and the junction held 18 bases outside the gene matches. Complete variable domain (other parts from reference TRBV9 and TRBJ2-1): DSGVTQTPKHLITATGQRVTLRCSPRSGDLSVYWYQQSLDQGLQFLIQYYNGEERAKGNILERFSAQQFPDLHSELNLSSLELGDSALYFCASSPRGIAGGTVHEQFFGPGTRLTVL.

The V gene is TRBV2, the J gene TRBJ2-2; possibly TRBD2 for D (5 bases). V lost 1 base and J lost 5, with 5 bases in between. Germline assignment: CDR1 SNHLY and CDR2 FYNNEI. This CDR3 is built from 13 residues. CDR3 in DNA: TGTGCCAGCAGTGAAGAGCGGACCGGGGAGCTGTTTTTT. Amino acid sequence: CASSEERTGELFF.

This clone has just a few counts. This chain connects TRBV19 to TRBJ1-5, with 9 bases fitting TRBD1. This CDR3 contains 15 residues. V trimming: 2 bases; J trimming: 6 bases; junction bases outside the gene matches: 5. Germline CDR1 is LNHDA and CDR2 is SQIVND (reference sequence). The CDR3 region has the DNA TGTGCCAGTAGTATATGGGACAGGGAGGGTCAGCCCCAGCATTTT. Translating it yields CASSIWDREGQPQHF.

The CDR3 protein is CASSAGEYGYTF. CDR3 nucleotide sequence: TGCGCCAGCAGCGCAGGGGAGTATGGCTACACCTTC. This chain connects TRBV5-1 to TRBJ1-2, with a tentative D call TRBD1 (6 bases). V was shortened by 4 bases and J by 5 bases, with 9 bases between the two germline ends. There are 12 residues in the CDR3. Per the germline V gene, CDR1 is SGHRS and CDR2 is YFSETQ.

The chain recombines TRBV2 with TRBJ1-1, with 9 nucleotides matching TRBD1. J gave up 1 base and V 6 bases, and 3 bases lay outside the gene matches. In germline, CDR1 is SNHLY, CDR2 FYNNEI. The CDR3 is 14 amino acids. CDR3 sequence reads: CASSRDRENTEAFF. CDR3 nucleotide sequence: TGTGCCAGCAGCCGGGACAGGGAGAACACTGAAGCTTTCTTT.

The chain couples TRBV19 to TRBJ1-1; perhaps TRBD1 as D (5 bases). The CDR3 runs to 15 residues. Trimming left V 3 bases short and J 0 bases short, with 11 bases between. Germline V gives CDR1 LNHDA, CDR2 SQIVND (reference sequence). This CDR3 is CASSITGRVNTEAFF. CDR3 sequence (DNA): TGTGCCAGTAGTATTACAGGACGGGTGAACACTGAAGCTTTCTTT.

The chain couples TRBV14 to TRBJ1-2; D is undetermined. Trimming cost V 4 bases and J 7 bases, with 19 bases left between them. This CDR3 spans 15 amino acids. In germline, CDR1 is SGHDN, CDR2 FVKESK. The CDR3, as DNA: TGTGCCAGCAGCCTTAACAGAGTCCCGGGGAGTGGCTACACCTTC. It is translated as CASSLNRVPGSGYTF.

The count of this clone is one. The chain carries TRBV4-1 and TRBJ2-1; 7 bases are a match to TRBD2. Germline V CDR1 and CDR2: MGHRA, YSYEKL. The CDR3 spans 16 residues. Trimming at V came to 0 bases and at J to 7 bases, leaving 9 bases not matched to a gene. CDR3 region: CASSQDPTSRLNEQFF. CDR3 sequence (DNA): TGCGCCAGCAGCCAAGATCCGACTAGCCGTCTAAATGAGCAGTTCTTC.

The rearrangement joins TRBV6-5 to TRBJ2-7; D is perhaps TRBD1 (7 bases). The CDR3 has 14 residues. CDR1 is MNHEY, CDR2 SVGAGI, per germline. The ends were cut back, 4 bases at V and 2 bases at J, with 12 bases in the middle. Here the CDR3 DNA reads TGTGCCAGCAGTTCCCAGGGGGGCCCCTACGAGCAGTACTTC. Protein: CASSSQGGPYEQYF.

The V and J genes are TRBV28 and TRBJ1-2, with D perhaps TRBD1 (5 bases). CDR3 length: 13 residues. CDR1 is MDHEN, CDR2 SYDVKM, per germline. The V and J ends lost 7 bases and 5 bases respectively, with 14 bases between them. CDR3 residues: CASKGQGLYGYTF. Written as DNA, the CDR3 is TGTGCCAGCAAGGGCCAGGGCCTTTATGGCTACACCTTC.

With respect to this clone: A read error may account for a junction end that differs from germline. Other nucleotide sequences in the sample specify the same CDR3. This chain links TRBV2 with TRBJ1-5, with 8 bases aligning to TRBD1. There are 15 residues in the CDR3. Per the germline V gene, CDR1 is SNHLY and CDR2 is FYNNEI. Here the CDR3 DNA reads TGTGCCAGCAGCTTCGGACAGGGCAACAATCAACCCCAGCATTTT. This gives the protein CASSFGQGNNQPQHF.

The chain recombines TRBV7-9 with TRBJ1-2; unclear D gene. The germline V gene encodes CDR1 SEHNR and CDR2 FQNEAQ (reference sequence). CDR3 size: 14 residues. V lost 5 bases and J lost 6, with 16 bases in between. CDR3 in amino acids: CASSLLTERDGYTF. The DNA of the CDR3 is TGTGCCAGCAGCCTCCTAACGGAGAGAGATGGCTACACCTTC.

V and J are TRBV19 and TRBJ1-3, with D uncertain. The CDR3 runs to 13 residues. CDR1 and CDR2 from the germline V gene are LNHDA and SQIVND (reference sequence). Deletions cut 9 bases from V and 0 bases from J, with 9 bases between. In DNA, the CDR3 is TGTGCCAGCCGGACTGCCTCTGGAAACACCATATATTTT. This encodes CASRTASGNTIYF.

The chain uses TRBV29-1 and TRBJ1-1; D possibly corresponds to TRBD1 (6 bases). The germline V gene encodes CDR1 SQVTM and CDR2 ANQGSEA. The CDR3 length is 13 residues. V lost 5 bases, J lost 5 bases, and 15 bases lay in between. CDR3 bases: TGCAGCGTTTCGGACAGCAGGGGAACTGAAGCTTTCTTT. Encoded protein: CSVSDSRGTEAFF.

The CDR3 protein is CASHKGGQGRVDGAFF. In DNA, the CDR3 is TGTGCCAGCCATAAAGGGGGACAGGGAAGAGTGGATGGGGCTTTCTTT. The chain combines TRBV28 with TRBJ1-1; 9 bases fit TRBD1. Germline V gene data show CDR1 as MDHEN and CDR2 as SYDVKM. J was trimmed by 11 bases and V by 8 bases; bases with no gene match: 21. The CDR3 loop spans 16 amino acids.